Included here is one TCR beta chain sequence, with context. Methods used by the authors: Reference gene primer amplification yielded estimated nucleated cell counts. The table came from immunoSEQ multiplex PCR; TCRdb's copy has only in-frame clones and leaves some out. The V and J calls and clone size are taken from that table; D and trimming were inferred from the DNA. The table has about 280,000 clones, roughly four fifths seen once. This sample was included in a study of blood T cell repertoires in COVID-19. Study summary: T cells, B-cell-depleted T cells, or PBMCs provided the cDNA or gDNA that served as material.

Living in under 30 US areas, the participants were between roughly 18 and 90 years of age. A COVID-19 case was met by exposed participants within 2 weeks before study entry. V trimming: 6 bases; J trimming: 0 bases; junction bases outside the gene matches: 11. The CDR3 runs 17 residues. Per germline, CDR1 SGHKS and CDR2 YYEKEE (reference sequence). Sequencing used PBMCs or T cells enriched from blood (not recorded which). The chain carries TRBV5-5 and TRBJ2-1; 8 bases map to TRBD1. This TCR derives from a man between 35 and 55 years old who had been exposed to COVID-19. As DNA, the CDR3 is TGTGCCAGCACCAATCGACAGGGGACCTTCTCCTACAATGAGCAGTTCTTC. Its protein product is CASTNRQGTFSYNEQFF.